This T cell receptor beta chain was recovered during a study of siplizumab effects on memory and regulatory T cells. Germline values: CDR1 SGHDT, CDR2 YYEEEE. With 1 base removed from V and 3 bases from J, the gap between germline ends came to 11 bases. CDR3 length equals 14 residues. The assay covered 75,000 to 100,000 TCR templates per sample. Only in-frame clones appear in the TCRdb table, and some are missing; sequencing was by immunoSEQ multiplex PCR. This table has 75,000 to 100,000 clones, roughly 94% appearing once. J is TRBJ2-7 and V is TRBV5-6; D remains ambiguous. This clonotype was obtained from a human donor in good health. The sequencing sample was made of non-Treg CD4+ T cells sorted from blood. CDR3 loop: CASSLLWASYEQYF. The CDR3 DNA reads as TGTGCCAGCAGCTTGCTTTGGGCTAGCTACGAGCAGTACTTC.